This TCR beta chain stems from a study of OX40 agonist ivuxolimab in advanced cancers. In the study overall: Ivuxolimab, which targeted the costimulatory receptor OX40 (CD134), was an agonistic, fully human IgG2 monoclonal antibody. Of the roughly 54 dose-escalation patients, hepatocellular carcinoma was present in 19, melanoma in some 15, renal cell carcinoma in 9 and head and neck cancer in 9. Patients were allowed to have had prior anti-PD-1, anti-PD-L1 or anti-CTLA-4 therapy, and approximately 40% of the dose-escalation patients had been treated with checkpoint inhibitors. The monotherapy dose-escalation portion (N ≈ 57 patients) of the phase I ivuxolimab trial is reported in the paper. The point of sequencing TCRbeta in the periphery was to test whether ivuxolimab changed TCR sequence diversity and drove clonal T-cell expansion. A male proportion of 70% to 90% and a mean age of around 60 years, ranging from 23 to 79, were recorded for the dose-escalation cohort. Intravenous ivuxolimab was administered to patients every 2 weeks at six dose levels: 0.01, 0.1, 0.3, 1.5, 3 and 10 mg/kg. Three dose-escalation patients achieved partial responses, one with hepatocellular carcinoma and two with cutaneous melanoma.

Patients with a history of autoimmune disease or receiving systemic immunosuppression were excluded from the trial. Peripheral blood for TCR sequencing was collected from all dose cohorts at baseline, on cycle 4 day 1, and on cycle 7 day 1. Samples came from an open-label, multicenter, first-in-human phase I dose-escalation trial of ivuxolimab. Adults with locally advanced or metastatic melanoma, renal cell, hepatocellular, or head and neck squamous cell carcinoma were enrolled in the trial. Before TCR sequencing, CD4+ and CD8+ T cells were separately sorted from peripheral blood. Study-wide findings and limitations: At doses of 0.1 to 3.0 mg/kg, clonal expansion of both CD4+ and CD8+ blood T cells was observed from baseline to week 6. After ivuxolimab, CD8+ T cells had more expanded clones than CD4+ T cells on average. In the 0.1-3.0 mg/kg groups, partial responders were among the patients with the lowest normalized peripheral clonal expansion, particularly in CD8+ T cells. Antigen specificity was not determined for the clonally expanded peripheral T cells. Low levels of normalized T-cell clonal expansion were also seen in some nonresponding patients.

From the cysteine through the phenylalanine, the CDR3 covers 14 amino acids. Only the CDR3 region is kept as DNA, spanning 42 bases read in frame from base 1. Trimming accounts for 4 bases at V and 1 base at J, while the number of junction bases matched to no gene is 2. Looking up the germline V gene yields CDR1 SGHTA and CDR2 FQGTGA. Notes on this clone: Its antigen has not been determined. Nothing much larger sits one base from this clone, and base qualities are not available.

Genomic DNA was isolated from the sorted cells so that the TCRbeta CDR3 region could be sequenced. TCRbeta CDR3 regions were sequenced using the immunoSEQ Assay. TCRdb holds this immuneACCESS table with in-frame rearrangements only. Some clones are missing; in checked studies, unresolved V genes explain under half, and the rest has no known cause. The sample yields approximately 21,000 clones; around 83% were counted once. Clones ranked in the top ten supply approximately 26% of the sample. The receptor chain draws on TRBV7-3 and TRBJ2-7; TRBD1 aligns with 9 central bases. This specimen was CD4+ or CD8+ T cells sorted from blood, taken in a trial of the OX40 agonist ivuxolimab. This clonotype was sampled from an adult with an advanced solid tumor such as melanoma, head and neck, liver or kidney cancer. The encoded CDR3 is CASSSGTGSYEQYF. The DNA sequence follows: TGTGCCAGCAGCTCCGGGACAGGGTCCTACGAGCAGTACTTC.